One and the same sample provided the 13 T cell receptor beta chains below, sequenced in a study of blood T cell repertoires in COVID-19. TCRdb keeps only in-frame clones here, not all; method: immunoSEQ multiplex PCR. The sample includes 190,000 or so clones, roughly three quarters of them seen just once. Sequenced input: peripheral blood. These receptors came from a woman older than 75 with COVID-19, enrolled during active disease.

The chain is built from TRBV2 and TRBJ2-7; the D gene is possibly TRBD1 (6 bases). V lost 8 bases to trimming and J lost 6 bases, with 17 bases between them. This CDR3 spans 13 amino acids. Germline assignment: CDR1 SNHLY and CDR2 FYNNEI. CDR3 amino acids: CASGRQVVGEQYF. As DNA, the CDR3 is TGTGCCAGCGGAAGACAGGTAGTTGGCGAGCAGTACTTC. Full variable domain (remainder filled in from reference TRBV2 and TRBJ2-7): EPEVTQTPSHQVTQMGQEVILRCVPISNHLYFYWYRQILGQKVEFLVSFYNNEISEKSEIFDDQFSVERPDGSNFTLKIRSTKLEDSAMYFCASGRQVVGEQYFGPGTRLTVT.

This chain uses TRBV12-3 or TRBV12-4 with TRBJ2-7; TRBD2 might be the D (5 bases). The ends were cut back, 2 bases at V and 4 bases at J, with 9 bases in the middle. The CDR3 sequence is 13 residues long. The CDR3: CASSLRGGYEQYF. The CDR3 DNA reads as TGTGCCAGCAGTTTACGGGGTGGTTACGAGCAGTACTTC.

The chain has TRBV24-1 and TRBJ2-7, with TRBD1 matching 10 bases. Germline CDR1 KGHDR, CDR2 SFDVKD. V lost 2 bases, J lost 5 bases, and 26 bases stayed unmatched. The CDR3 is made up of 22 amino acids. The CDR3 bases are TGTGCCACCAGTGATTCCCCCCAGCTTGACAGGGGGCGTAGGGCTAGTTTCCACGAGCAGTACTTC. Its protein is CATSDSPQLDRGRRASFHEQYF.

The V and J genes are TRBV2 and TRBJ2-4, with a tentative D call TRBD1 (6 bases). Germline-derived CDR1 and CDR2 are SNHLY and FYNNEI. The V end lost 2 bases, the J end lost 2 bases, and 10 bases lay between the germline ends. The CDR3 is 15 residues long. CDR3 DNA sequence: TGTGCCAGCAGTGAAAGACAGGAGACCAAAAACATTCAGTACTTC. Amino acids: CASSERQETKNIQYF.

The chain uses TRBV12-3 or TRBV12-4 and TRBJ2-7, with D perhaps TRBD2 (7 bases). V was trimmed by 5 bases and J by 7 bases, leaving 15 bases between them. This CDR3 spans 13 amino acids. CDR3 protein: CASSIIRGGEQYF. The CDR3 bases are TGTGCCAGCAGTATTATCAGGGGAGGGGAGCAGTACTTC.

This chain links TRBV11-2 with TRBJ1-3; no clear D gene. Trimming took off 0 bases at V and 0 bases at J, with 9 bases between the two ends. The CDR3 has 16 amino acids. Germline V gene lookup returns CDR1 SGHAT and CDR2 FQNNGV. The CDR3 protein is CASSLDGPYSGNTIYF. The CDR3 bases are TGTGCCAGCAGCTTAGATGGGCCTTACTCTGGAAACACCATATATTTT. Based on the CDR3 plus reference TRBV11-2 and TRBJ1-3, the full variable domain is EAGVAQSPRYKIIEKRQSVAFWCNPISGHATLYWYQQILGQGPKLLIQFQNNGVVDDSQLPKDRFSAERLKGVDSTLKIQPAKLEDSAVYLCASSLDGPYSGNTIYFGEGSWLTVV.

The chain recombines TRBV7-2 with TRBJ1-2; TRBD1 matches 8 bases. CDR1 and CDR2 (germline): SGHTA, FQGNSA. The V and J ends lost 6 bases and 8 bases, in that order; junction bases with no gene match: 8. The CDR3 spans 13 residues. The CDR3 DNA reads TGTGCCAGCAGGTTGACAGGGGTGGGCGGCTACACCTTC. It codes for CASRLTGVGGYTF.

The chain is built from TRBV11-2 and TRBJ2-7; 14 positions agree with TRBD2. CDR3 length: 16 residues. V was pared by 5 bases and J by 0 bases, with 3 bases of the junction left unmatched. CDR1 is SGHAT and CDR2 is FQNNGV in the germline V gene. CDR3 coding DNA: TGTGCCAGCAGCCGGGGGACTAGCGGGGGCTCCTACGAGCAGTACTTC. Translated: CASSRGTSGGSYEQYF.

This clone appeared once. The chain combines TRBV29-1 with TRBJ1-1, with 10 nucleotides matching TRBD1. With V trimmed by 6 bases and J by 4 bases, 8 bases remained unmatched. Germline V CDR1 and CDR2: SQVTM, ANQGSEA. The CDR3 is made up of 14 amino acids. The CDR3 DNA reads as TGCAGCGTGGATAGACAGGGGGCGGCCACTGAAGCTTTCTTT. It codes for CSVDRQGAATEAFF.

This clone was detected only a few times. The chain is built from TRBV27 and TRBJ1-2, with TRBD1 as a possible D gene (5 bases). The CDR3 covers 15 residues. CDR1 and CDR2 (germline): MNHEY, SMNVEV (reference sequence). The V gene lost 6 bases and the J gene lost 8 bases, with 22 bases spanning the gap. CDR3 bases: TGTGCCAGCAGACCCCCCGGGGGGATGGGAGGGGGCTACACCTTC. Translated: CASRPPGGMGGGYTF.

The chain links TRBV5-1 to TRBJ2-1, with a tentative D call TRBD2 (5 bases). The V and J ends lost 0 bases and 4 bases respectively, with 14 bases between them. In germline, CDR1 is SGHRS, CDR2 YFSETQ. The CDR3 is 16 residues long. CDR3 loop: CASSLAGRGLYNEQFF. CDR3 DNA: TGCGCCAGCAGCTTGGCCGGCCGGGGATTATACAATGAGCAGTTCTTC.

The CDR3 region is CASSLGGSGRAATDTQYF. The CDR3 DNA sequence: TGTGCCAGCAGCTTGGGAGGTAGCGGGAGGGCCGCTACAGATACGCAGTATTTT. This rearrangement joins TRBV11-3 to TRBJ2-3, with 11 nucleotides matching TRBD2. V dropped 3 bases and J dropped 3; count of bases not matched to a gene: 11. CDR1 is SGHNT, CDR2 YENEEA, per germline. This CDR3 spans 18 amino acids.

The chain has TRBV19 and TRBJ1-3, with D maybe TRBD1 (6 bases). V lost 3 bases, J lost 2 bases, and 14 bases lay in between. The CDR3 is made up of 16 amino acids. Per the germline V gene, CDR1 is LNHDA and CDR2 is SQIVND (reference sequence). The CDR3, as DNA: TGTGCCAGTAGTATCCGAACAGGGCACACTGGAAACACCATATATTTT. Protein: CASSIRTGHTGNTIYF.